This T cell receptor beta chain originates from a study of T cell responses to AZD1222 COVID-19 vaccine. The method was immunoSEQ multiplex PCR; TCRdb's version includes in-frame clones alone and lacks a portion of them. This sample carries 100,000 to 150,000 clones, just over 85% of them seen once, and the ten largest clones take around 20%. Germline CDR1 MGHDK, CDR2 SYGVNS. The CDR3 length is 17 residues. Trimming stripped 2 bases from V and 2 bases from J, with 15 bases between. A word on this clone: No antigen is known for it.

Findings and limits, study-wide: Repertoires were obtained only post-peak T cell response. White British people made up most donors, females outnumbered males, and clonal diversity was possibly underestimated. Only five to seven individuals given AZD1222 were seropositive at baseline. Spike-wide coverage was observed for vaccine-associated CD4 TCRs, with dominant responses at 160-218 and 743-854.

The sequencing here drew on peripheral blood, taken on day 0 of AZD1222 vaccination. The chain is built from TRBV25-1 and TRBJ1-4; D is ambiguous. The receptor was isolated from an adult in good health. The CDR3, as DNA: TGTGCCAGCAGTGAACTAGGGCAGACTCCGACTAATGAAAAACTGTTTTTT. It translates to CASSELGQTPTNEKLFF.